These 22 T cell receptor beta chains were sequenced from one sample in a study of blood T cell repertoires in COVID-19. Sequencing used immunoSEQ multiplex PCR; TCRdb keeps in-frame clones, though not all of them. This repertoire shows approximately 530,000 clones, about 88% found once; its top ten account for roughly 8%. Sequencing used peripheral blood. The receptors stem from a woman between 50 and 59 years old with COVID-19, enrolled during active disease.

This clone was seen a few times. The V and J genes are TRBV9 and TRBJ2-2, with 10 bases fitting TRBD2. Germline CDR1 is SGDLS and CDR2 is YYNGEE. CDR3 length equals 19 residues. V shed 4 bases, J shed 4 bases, and the junction held 16 bases outside the gene matches. This CDR3 is CASSPLGVSGGAATGELFF. The CDR3 nucleotides read TGTGCCAGCAGCCCCCTAGGAGTAAGCGGGGGGGCCGCCACCGGGGAGCTGTTTTTT.

This clone occurred a few times. The chain couples TRBV5-4 to TRBJ1-2; TRBD1 agrees at 12 bases. Germline-derived CDR1 and CDR2 are SGHNT and YYREEE (reference sequence). The trim removed 0 bases at V and 4 bases at J, leaving 7 bases unmatched. The CDR3 loop spans 17 amino acids. CDR3 sequence: CASSLAGQGAEVYGYTF. Written as DNA, the CDR3 is TGTGCCAGCAGCTTGGCGGGACAGGGGGCGGAAGTCTATGGCTACACCTTC.

This chain joins TRBV7-9 and TRBJ1-5; D is possibly TRBD1 (6 bases). Trimming left V 5 bases short and J 0 bases short, with 14 bases between. CDR3 size: 16 residues. Germline loops: CDR1 SEHNR, CDR2 FQNEAQ (reference sequence). As DNA, the CDR3 is TGTGCCAGCAGCAAGAGTGGACAGTATAGCAATCAGCCCCAGCATTTT. This sequence encodes CASSKSGQYSNQPQHF.

The CDR3 DNA reads TGTGCCAGCAGCTTGGGATCCTTCGAGGGCTATGGCTACACCTTC. This translates into CASSLGSFEGYGYTF. The chain links TRBV5-4 to TRBJ1-2; no clear D gene. The germline V and J ends were trimmed by 0 bases and 4 bases, with 13 bases remaining between them. The CDR3 contains 15 residues. The germline V gene has CDR1 SGHNT and CDR2 YYREEE (reference sequence).

The chain recombines TRBV7-9 with TRBJ2-2; D not resolved. V gave up 5 bases and J gave up 6 bases, with 10 bases separating them. Germline-derived CDR1 and CDR2 are SEHNR and FQNEAQ (reference sequence). The CDR3 covers 13 residues. CDR3 region: CASSPREAGELFF. The CDR3 region has the DNA TGTGCCAGCAGCCCCAGAGAGGCCGGGGAGCTGTTTTTT.

The J gene is TRBJ1-5, the V gene TRBV18; 7 bases map to TRBD1. Germline assignment: CDR1 KGHSH and CDR2 LQKENI. CDR3 length equals 14 residues. V shed 3 bases, J shed 2 bases, and the junction held 1 base outside the gene matches. The DNA of the CDR3 is TGTGCCAGCTCACCTCAGGGGGGCAATCAGCCCCAGCATTTT. This sequence encodes CASSPQGGNQPQHF.

The chain has TRBV7-9 and TRBJ2-7; 7 bases are shared with TRBD1. This CDR3 has 17 residues. The V and J ends lost 5 bases and 1 base, in that order; junction bases with no gene match: 14. CDR1 is SEHNR and CDR2 is FQNEAQ in the germline V gene (reference sequence). CDR3 coding DNA: TGTGCCAGCAGCGCTACAGGGGAGCCACTAGTTTCCTACGAGCAGTACTTC. Translating gives CASSATGEPLVSYEQYF.

This clone was seen a single time. The chain uses TRBV6-2 or TRBV6-3 and TRBJ2-7, with 8 positions matching TRBD1. V gave up 4 bases and J gave up 2 bases; unmatched junction bases: 4. The CDR3 is 14 amino acids. Germline-derived CDR1 and CDR2 are MNHEY and SVGEGT. CDR3 DNA: TGTGCCAGCAGTTTGGCAGGGGGCGCCTACGAGCAGTACTTC. Its translation: CASSLAGGAYEQYF.

Written as DNA, the CDR3 is TGTGCCAGCAGCTTGGGGGGAGGGGAGCCGAATGAAAAACTGTTTTTT. Protein sequence: CASSLGGGEPNEKLFF. The chain has TRBV5-4 and TRBJ1-4; the D gene is possibly TRBD1 (5 bases). The CDR3 is made up of 16 amino acids. CDR1 is SGHNT and CDR2 is YYREEE in the germline V gene (reference sequence). Trimming left V 0 bases short and J 5 bases short, with 14 bases between.

The rearrangement uses TRBV12-3 or TRBV12-4 and TRBJ2-3, with D unresolved. The CDR3 runs 13 residues. Between the trimmed V and J ends, which lost 3 bases and 3 bases, there was a span of 7 bases. CDR3 in DNA: TGTGCCAGCAGTTTGAGCCGTACAGATACGCAGTATTTT. This translates into CASSLSRTDTQYF.

The V call is TRBV11-1, the J call TRBJ1-1; D gene unclear. Trimming removed 5 bases from V and 7 bases from J, with 14 bases in between. The V gene's germline CDR1 is SGHAT and CDR2 FQDESV (reference sequence). This CDR3 is built from 13 residues. The CDR3: CASSPLEGYEAFF. DNA of the CDR3: TGTGCCAGCAGCCCGTTAGAGGGTTATGAAGCTTTCTTT.

The chain links TRBV12-3 or TRBV12-4 to TRBJ2-1; 8 positions match TRBD1. J gave up 8 bases and V 5 bases, and 5 bases lay outside the gene matches. The CDR3 covers 13 residues. The CDR3 bases are TGTGCCAGCAGTCCGGGACAGGCCGATGAGCAGTTCTTC. This gives the protein CASSPGQADEQFF.

The rearrangement joins TRBV6-2 or TRBV6-3 to TRBJ1-2, with D hard to call. The germline gives CDR1 MNHEY, CDR2 SVGEGT. CDR3 size: 12 residues. Trimming left V 3 bases short and J 4 bases short, with 6 bases between. CDR3 sequence reads: CASSYTVYGYTF. CDR3 bases: TGTGCCAGCAGTTATACAGTCTATGGCTACACCTTC.

The genes are TRBV9 and TRBJ1-4, with TRBD1 matching 8 bases. The CDR3 is 15 residues long. Losses at the gene ends were 4 bases for V and 8 bases for J; bases not matched to a gene: 10. Germline V gene sequence: CDR1 SGDLS, CDR2 YYNGEE. As DNA, the CDR3 is TGTGCCAGCAGCCTACCCGGGACAGGCCCCGAAAAACTGTTTTTT. It encodes CASSLPGTGPEKLFF.

The gene calls are TRBV7-8 and TRBJ1-1, with TRBD1 identical over 10 bases. Germline CDR1 is SGHVS and CDR2 is FQNEAQ. CDR3 length: 14 residues. V lost 3 bases to trimming and J lost 11 bases; unmatched junction nucleotides: 9. This chain's CDR3 is CASSFLRDRGEAFF. As DNA, the CDR3 is TGTGCCAGCAGCTTCCTTCGGGACAGGGGTGAGGCTTTCTTT.

The chain recombines TRBV10-3 with TRBJ2-1; maybe TRBD1 (5 bases). Trimming cost V 3 bases and J 6 bases, with 6 bases left between them. This CDR3 has 12 residues. CDR1 is ENHRY, CDR2 SYGVKD, per germline. The CDR3 nucleotides are TGTGCCATCAGTGAACAGGCCAATGAGCAGTTCTTC. Translating it yields CAISEQANEQFF.

The chain joins TRBV18 to TRBJ1-1; TRBD1 matches at 8 bases. V was pared by 6 bases and J by 5 bases, with 11 bases of the junction left unmatched. Germline V CDR1 and CDR2: KGHSH, LQKENI. The CDR3 consists of 15 residues. The CDR3 coding sequence is TGTGCCAGCTCCCCGACCGGACAGGGACGAACTGAAGCTTTCTTT. It is translated as CASSPTGQGRTEAFF.

This chain connects TRBV15 to TRBJ2-7; D is possibly TRBD1 (5 bases). The germline V and J ends were trimmed by 1 base and 5 bases, with 12 bases remaining between them. This CDR3 comprises 14 residues. Germline CDR1 LNHNV, CDR2 YYDKDF (reference sequence). CDR3 amino acids: CATSRGQRPNEQYF. CDR3 DNA: TGTGCCACCAGCAGAGGACAGCGCCCCAACGAGCAGTACTTC.

The chain combines TRBV11-2 with TRBJ2-1, with TRBD1 as a possible D gene (6 bases). The V and J ends lost 6 bases and 3 bases respectively, with 9 bases between them. Germline CDR1 is SGHAT and CDR2 is FQNNGV. The CDR3 spans 13 residues. This CDR3 is CASRAGDYNEQFF. The CDR3, as DNA: TGTGCCAGCAGGGCAGGGGACTACAATGAGCAGTTCTTC.

The rearrangement joins TRBV19 to TRBJ1-2, with D possibly matching TRBD1 (5 bases). Trimming removed 6 bases from V and 4 bases from J, with 15 bases in between. This CDR3 comprises 14 residues. Germline V lookup: CDR1 LNHDA, CDR2 SQIVND (reference sequence). CDR3 region: CASSPTVPGYGYTF. The CDR3 region has the DNA TGTGCCAGTAGCCCGACAGTTCCCGGCTATGGCTACACCTTC. The complete variable domain, with remaining parts taken from reference TRBV19 and TRBJ1-2, reads DGGITQSPKYLFRKEGQNVTLSCEQNLNHDAMYWYRQDPGQGLRLIYYSQIVNDFQKGDIAEGYSVSREKKESFPLTVTSAQKNPTAFYLCASSPTVPGYGYTFGSGTRLTVV.

CDR3 coding DNA: TGTGCCAGCAGCTTAAGTGTCGGCTACGAGCAGTACTTC. This sequence encodes CASSLSVGYEQYF. The J gene is TRBJ2-7, the V gene TRBV7-3; D call uncertain. The V gene lost 1 base and the J gene lost 3 bases, with 7 bases spanning the gap. The CDR3 is 13 amino acids. The germline gives CDR1 SGHTA, CDR2 FQGTGA.

J is TRBJ2-7 and V is TRBV12-3 or TRBV12-4, with a possible D match to TRBD2 (6 bases). V shed 3 bases and J shed 6 bases, with 12 bases lying between them. This CDR3 is 13 amino acids long. As DNA, the CDR3 is TGTGCCAGCAGTTTTACGGGGGTCAGCGAGCAGTACTTC. It is translated as CASSFTGVSEQYF.